This T cell receptor beta chain was captured by sequencing in a study of T cell responses to AZD1222 COVID-19 vaccine. About the research overall: Combined were second doses at about 4 or about 12 weeks. The study's findings and limits: White British ancestry dominated among donors, who included more females, and clonal diversity was possibly underestimated. Of spike-specific TCRs, nearly half reportedly target regions left unmutated in variants. Repertoire samples came only from after the peak T cell response.

The sample holds one count of this clone. Antigen unknown. The table came from immunoSEQ multiplex PCR; TCRdb's copy has only in-frame clones and leaves some out. Here the sample spans 130,000 to 150,000 clones, more than 75% being singletons. V was cut by 7 bases and J by 4 bases, with 19 bases left in between. Germline CDR1 is MGHDK and CDR2 is SYGVNS. The CDR3 is 15 residues long. The rearrangement joins TRBV25-1 to TRBJ1-2; D is possibly TRBD1 (5 bases). This receptor was identified in an adult in good health. This sample comprised peripheral blood, obtained on day 0 of AZD1222 vaccination. DNA for the CDR3: TGTGCCAGCACCGAGGGAGGGGTAGGTAGCTATGGCTACACCTTC. This encodes CASTEGGVGSYGYTF.